This is a list of T cell receptor beta chains from one sample in a study of control samples from healthy donors and cancer patients. TCRdb keeps only in-frame clones here, not all; method: immunoSEQ multiplex PCR. This sample has roughly 20,000 clones; around 80% occur once, and the top ten carry approximately 25%. Sequencing was done on a sample of PBMCs. The receptor source for this set is a man between 60 and 75 years old with colorectal cancer. Both conserved end residues are part of each CDR3. A D gene is named only where the DNA matches it firmly. Rows give clone size only sometimes, using once, few, many, or a class for an expanded clone.

-	TRBJ1-5	TRBV9	-	TGTGCCAGCAGCGTAGGATCGGGGCGAAATCAGCCCCAGCATTTT	CASSVGSGRNQPQHF
-	TRBJ1-1	TRBV18	-	TGTGCCAGCTCACCACAAAGGTTGAACACTGAAGCTTTCTTT	CASSPQRLNTEAFF
TRBD1	TRBJ1-4	TRBV27	-	TGTGCCAGCAGCCGAAGCCGGGGACAGGGTGTAGAAAAACTGTTTTTT	CASSRSRGQGVEKLFF
-	TRBJ1-1	TRBV27	-	TGTGCCAGCAGGCTATCAGATTCGGCGGCGGCGAGCACTGAAGCTTTCTTT	CASRLSDSAAASTEAFF
TRBD1	TRBJ1-1	TRBV5-1	-	TGCGCCAGCAGCCAAGGCACCGGGACAGGGAAAAACTTGAACACTGAAGCTTTCTTT	CASSQGTGTGKNLNTEAFF
-	TRBJ2-2	TRBV11-2	-	TGTGCCAGCAGCTCGACTAGGTCGAACACCGGGGAGCTGTTTTTT	CASSSTRSNTGELFF
-	TRBJ2-1	TRBV29-1	once	TGCAGCGTTGAATGGATAGAGTACAATGAGCAGTTCTTC	CSVEWIEYNEQFF
-	TRBJ2-5	TRBV10-3	-	TGTGCCATCAGTGAGTCAGCCGGGGCCGGTTTTGCGACCCAGTACTTC	CAISESAGAGFATQYF
TRBD1	TRBJ1-2	TRBV18	few	TGTGCCAGCTCACTTCGAGGGGGCTCACGGGGCTACACCTTC	CASSLRGGSRGYTF
-	TRBJ2-3	TRBV5-1	-	TGCGCCAGCAGCTTGGTGTTGCGGTTGGCAGAGGCAGACTCAGATACGCAGTATTTT	CASSLVLRLAEADSDTQYF
-	TRBJ1-5	TRBV5-1	-	TGCGCCAGCAGCTTGGGACAGAATCAGCCCCAGCATTTT	CASSLGQNQPQHF
TRBD2	TRBJ2-1	TRBV3-1/TRBV3-2	few	TGTGCCAGCAGTCCCCTGGGGGGGAGCTCCTACAATGAGCAGTTCTTC	CASSPLGGSSYNEQFF
-	TRBJ1-2	TRBV6-1	-	TGTGCCAGCAGTGAATTTCGGGGTTCGACTGGCTACACCTTC	CASSEFRGSTGYTF
-	TRBJ2-1	TRBV5-4	-	TGTGCCAGCGCGGTAGCGAGCTCCTACAATGAGCAGTTCTTC	CASAVASSYNEQFF
-	TRBJ2-5	TRBV10-2	-	TGCGCCAGCACCTCATGGGCCCTGGAGGAGACCCAGTACTTC	CASTSWALEETQYF
TRBD1	TRBJ2-5	TRBV24-1	-	TGTGCCACCAGTGATGGACCAACAGGGGAAGAGACCCAGTACTTC	CATSDGPTGEETQYF
-	TRBJ2-2	TRBV7-9	-	TGTGCCAGCAGCTGGTCCACCGGGGAGCTGTTTTTT	CASSWSTGELFF
-	TRBJ1-4	TRBV9	few	TGTGCCAGCAGCCCACAGGGAGCTAATGAAAAACTGTTTTTT	CASSPQGANEKLFF